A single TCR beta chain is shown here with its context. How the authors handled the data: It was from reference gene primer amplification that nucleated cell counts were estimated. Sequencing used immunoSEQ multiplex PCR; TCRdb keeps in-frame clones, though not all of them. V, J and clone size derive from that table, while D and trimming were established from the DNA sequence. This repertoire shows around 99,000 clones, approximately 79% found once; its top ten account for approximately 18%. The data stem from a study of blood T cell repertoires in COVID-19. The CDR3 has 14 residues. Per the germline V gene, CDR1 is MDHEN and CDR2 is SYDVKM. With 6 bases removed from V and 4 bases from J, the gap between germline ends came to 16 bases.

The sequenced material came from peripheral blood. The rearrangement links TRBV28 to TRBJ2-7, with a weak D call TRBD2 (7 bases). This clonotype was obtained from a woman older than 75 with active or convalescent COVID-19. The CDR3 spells CASSEGGVSYEQYF. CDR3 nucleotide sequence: TGTGCCAGCAGCGAGGGGGGGGTATCGTACGAGCAGTACTTC.